These 32 T cell receptor beta chains originate from one sample sequenced in a study of blood T cell repertoires in COVID-19. Sequenced by immunoSEQ multiplex PCR; TCRdb stores in-frame clones only, minus some. The table includes some 270,000 clones, around 90% detected once. The sample consisted of PBMCs or T cells enriched from blood (not recorded which). The receptor source for this set is a man between 40 and 49 years old who had been exposed to COVID-19.

The chain joins TRBV19 to TRBJ2-2; 7 nucleotides agree with TRBD2. Per the germline V gene, CDR1 is LNHDA and CDR2 is SQIVND (reference sequence). V trimming: 9 bases; J trimming: 3 bases; junction bases outside the gene matches: 4. The CDR3 is 13 residues long. The CDR3 nucleotides are TGTGCCAGAGCTAGCGGAGACACCGGGGAGCTGTTTTTT. Protein: CARASGDTGELFF.

This chain uses TRBV2 with TRBJ1-1, with 9 bases fitting TRBD1. This CDR3 has 14 residues. Germline CDR1 and CDR2: SNHLY and FYNNEI. V was pared by 4 bases and J by 6 bases, with 6 bases of the junction left unmatched. The CDR3 sequence is CASSVLQGAAEAFF. The CDR3 nucleotides read TGTGCCAGCAGTGTTCTACAGGGGGCGGCTGAAGCTTTCTTT.

V is TRBV7-9 and J is TRBJ2-5; 9 positions match TRBD1. Germline-derived CDR1 and CDR2 are SEHNR and FQNEAQ (reference sequence). The V segment lost 6 bases and the J segment 4 bases; nucleotides outside the gene matches: 12. The length of the CDR3 is 16 residues. CDR3 sequence reads: CASSVTGGAGSETQYF. CDR3 nucleotides: TGTGCCAGCAGTGTTACAGGGGGCGCGGGGTCAGAGACCCAGTACTTC. The whole variable domain, remainder taken from reference TRBV7-9 and TRBJ2-5, is DTGVSQNPRHKITKRGQNVTFRCDPISEHNRLYWYRQTLGQGPEFLTYFQNEAQLEKSRLLSDRFSAERPKGSFSTLEIQRTEQGDSAMYLCASSVTGGAGSETQYFGPGTRLLVL.

The chain combines TRBV12-5 with TRBJ2-7, with TRBD2 matching 10 bases. Germline V gene data show CDR1 as LGHNT and CDR2 as FRNRAP. The CDR3 consists of 16 residues. V lost 5 bases, J lost 4 bases, and 11 bases stayed unmatched. The CDR3 DNA is TGTGCTAGTGGTGCCCCCTTCAGCGGGAGGGCGTACGAGCAGTACTTC. It translates to CASGAPFSGRAYEQYF.

This clone was observed once. V usage is TRBV19 and J usage is TRBJ2-3, with 10 bases fitting TRBD2. V gave up 6 bases and J gave up 0 bases; unmatched junction bases: 6. The CDR3 is 16 residues long. The germline gives CDR1 LNHDA, CDR2 SQIVND (reference sequence). Here the CDR3 reads CASRFSGRSSTDTQYF. The DNA for the CDR3 is TGTGCCAGTAGGTTTAGCGGGAGGTCTAGCACAGATACGCAGTATTTT.

The genes are TRBV4-2 and TRBJ1-1; the match to TRBD1 covers 8 bases. V dropped 2 bases and J dropped 4; count of bases not matched to a gene: 9. Germline assignment: CDR1 LGHNA and CDR2 YNFKEQ. This CDR3 is 16 amino acids long. The CDR3 protein is CASSQRPHTGGTEAFF. The CDR3 DNA is TGTGCCAGCAGCCAACGGCCTCATACAGGGGGCACTGAAGCTTTCTTT.

J is TRBJ2-2 and V is TRBV28, with D possibly TRBD2 on 6 matching bases. V lost 6 bases, J lost 2 bases, and 16 bases lay in between. This CDR3 is built from 16 residues. In germline, CDR1 is MDHEN, CDR2 SYDVKM. The CDR3 DNA reads TGTGCCAGCAGCCCAGGAGGGGCGACCAACACCGGGGAGCTGTTTTTT. Amino acids: CASSPGGATNTGELFF.

The rearrangement joins TRBV10-3 to TRBJ1-2, with a weak D call TRBD1 (5 bases). Germline CDR1 ENHRY, CDR2 SYGVKD. This CDR3 contains 13 residues. V shed 7 bases and J shed 8 bases, with 17 bases lying between them. The CDR3 reads CAINQGLTRGYTF. The CDR3 bases are TGTGCCATCAATCAGGGCCTTACGAGAGGCTACACCTTC.

V and J are TRBV19 and TRBJ2-1; D uncertain. This CDR3 has 13 amino acids. Germline V lookup: CDR1 LNHDA, CDR2 SQIVND (reference sequence). Deletions cut 5 bases from V and 2 bases from J, with 7 bases between. This chain's CDR3 is CASSVYPYNEQFF. The CDR3 DNA is TGTGCCAGTAGTGTCTATCCCTACAATGAGCAGTTCTTC. Combining the CDR3 with reference TRBV19 and TRBJ2-1 gives the whole variable domain DGGITQSPKYLFRKEGQNVTLSCEQNLNHDAMYWYRQDPGQGLRLIYYSQIVNDFQKGDIAEGYSVSREKKESFPLTVTSAQKNPTAFYLCASSVYPYNEQFFGPGTRLTVL.

The genes are TRBV10-3 and TRBJ2-3; TRBD1 might be the D (5 bases). There are 13 residues in the CDR3. CDR1 ENHRY and CDR2 SYGVKD come from the germline V gene. V was clipped by 2 bases and J by 6 bases, with 9 bases between them. CDR3 loop: CAISEQGRDTQYF. The CDR3 coding sequence is TGTGCCATCAGTGAGCAGGGAAGGGATACGCAGTATTTT.

This chain connects TRBV19 to TRBJ2-7; 7 positions match TRBD2. V lost 5 bases and J lost 3; bases outside the gene matches: 4. This CDR3 contains 13 residues. CDR1 is LNHDA, CDR2 SQIVND, per germline (reference sequence). The CDR3 protein is CASSLGGFYEQYF. The DNA of the CDR3 is TGTGCCAGTAGTCTGGGGGGGTTCTACGAGCAGTACTTC.

The gene calls are TRBV3-1 (or the pseudogene TRBV3-2) and TRBJ2-7, with 8 bases fitting TRBD2. This CDR3 has 17 amino acids. From germline, CDR1 is LGHDT and CDR2 YNNKEL (reference sequence). With 1 base clipped from V and 2 bases from J, the junction kept 10 bases outside the gene matches. Here the CDR3 reads CASSQGVAGGSPYEQYF. DNA for the CDR3: TGTGCCAGCAGCCAAGGGGTGGCGGGGGGATCCCCCTACGAGCAGTACTTC.

The V gene is TRBV28, the J gene TRBJ1-5, with 8 bases aligning to TRBD1. V gave up 6 bases and J gave up 6 bases; unmatched junction bases: 7. The CDR3 is 14 residues long. CDR1 and CDR2 from the germline V gene are MDHEN and SYDVKM. CDR3 protein: CASSQGQGRQPQHF. CDR3 DNA sequence: TGTGCCAGCAGCCAAGGACAGGGCCGTCAGCCCCAGCATTTT.

V usage is TRBV6-1 and J usage is TRBJ2-7; possible D gene TRBD2, 5 bases. This CDR3 has 15 amino acids. The V and J ends lost 2 bases and 0 bases respectively, with 11 bases between them. CDR1 MNHNS and CDR2 SASEGT come from the germline V gene. The CDR3 nucleotides are TGTGCCAGCAGTGAATCCGGGGAAAGCTCCTACGAGCAGTACTTC. Translation gives CASSESGESSYEQYF.

The V call is TRBV25-1, the J call TRBJ2-3, with D uncertain. The CDR3 loop spans 15 amino acids. Trimming pared 2 bases from V and 6 bases from J, leaving 15 bases between. Looked up from germline, CDR1 is MGHDK and CDR2 is SYGVNS. For the CDR3, the DNA is TGTGCCAGCAGTGAACCCAAGCGACTGACGGATACGCAGTATTTT. Amino acid sequence: CASSEPKRLTDTQYF. Together with reference TRBV25-1 and TRBJ2-3, the CDR3 gives the full variable domain: EADIYQTPRYLVIGTGKKITLECSQTMGHDKMYWYQQDPGMELHLIHYSYGVNSTEKGDLSSESTVSRIRTEHFPLTLESARPSHTSQYLCASSEPKRLTDTQYFGPGTRLTVL.

The rearrangement links TRBV7-6 to TRBJ2-6, with a tentative D call TRBD2 (5 bases). Germline V gives CDR1 SGHVS, CDR2 FNYEAQ. With 3 bases removed from V and 0 bases from J, the gap between germline ends came to 6 bases. CDR3 length: 15 residues. CDR3 amino acids: CASSLGSSGANVLTF. DNA of the CDR3: TGTGCCAGCAGCTTGGGGAGCTCTGGGGCCAACGTCCTGACTTTC.

In DNA form, the CDR3 reads TGTGCCTGGAGTGTTCTCACAGGGCCCTCACCCCTCCACTTT. Encoded protein: CAWSVLTGPSPLHF. V usage is TRBV30 and J usage is TRBJ1-6, with a tentative D call TRBD1 (6 bases). There are 14 residues in the CDR3. The V gene's germline CDR1 is GTSNPN and CDR2 SVGIG (reference sequence). V dropped 0 bases and J dropped 10 bases, with 13 bases sitting between them.

This chain links TRBV5-1 with TRBJ1-3; D is possibly TRBD1 (5 bases). V was trimmed by 3 bases and J by 0 bases, leaving 7 bases between them. Germline V gene lookup returns CDR1 SGHRS and CDR2 YFSETQ. CDR3 size: 14 residues. The DNA of the CDR3 is TGCGCCAGCAGCTCGGACAACTCTGGAAACACCATATATTTT. As protein: CASSSDNSGNTIYF. The full variable domain, its missing parts supplied by reference TRBV5-1 and TRBJ1-3, is KAGVTQTPRYLIKTRGQQVTLSCSPISGHRSVSWYQQTPGQGLQFLFEYFSETQRNKGNFPGRFSGRQFSNSRSEMNVSTLELGDSALYLCASSSDNSGNTIYFGEGSWLTVV.

The chain employs TRBV5-1 and TRBJ1-1; perhaps TRBD1 as D (6 bases). Trimming cost V 0 bases and J 1 base, with 16 bases left between them. This CDR3 spans 17 amino acids. The V gene's germline CDR1 is SGHRS and CDR2 YFSETQ. The CDR3, as DNA: TGCGCCAGCAGCTTGGATTCAGCACGGACAGCGAACACTGAAGCTTTCTTT. Translating gives CASSLDSARTANTEAFF. Full variable domain (outside the CDR3, taken from reference TRBV5-1 and TRBJ1-1): KAGVTQTPRYLIKTRGQQVTLSCSPISGHRSVSWYQQTPGQGLQFLFEYFSETQRNKGNFPGRFSGRQFSNSRSEMNVSTLELGDSALYLCASSLDSARTANTEAFFGQGTRLTVV.

The rearrangement joins TRBV25-1 to TRBJ1-6; D possibly corresponds to TRBD1 (6 bases). This CDR3 contains 14 residues. V dropped 6 bases and J dropped 9 bases, with 15 bases sitting between them. CDR1 and CDR2 (germline): MGHDK, SYGVNS. The chain's CDR3 is CASRQGFKSSPLHF. CDR3 bases: TGTGCCAGCAGACAGGGTTTCAAATCTTCACCCCTCCACTTT.

The chain combines TRBV3-1 (or the pseudogene TRBV3-2) with TRBJ1-2; D unclear. CDR1 LGHDT and CDR2 YNNKEL come from the germline V gene (reference sequence). The V gene lost 5 bases and the J gene lost 8 bases, with 12 bases spanning the gap. There are 12 residues in the CDR3. The CDR3 is CASSTRISGYTF. Here the CDR3 DNA reads TGTGCCAGCAGCACGCGTATAAGCGGCTACACCTTC.

The chain joins TRBV28 to TRBJ1-5, with 8 bases fitting TRBD1. CDR1 is MDHEN and CDR2 is SYDVKM in the germline V gene. With 7 bases clipped from V and 7 bases from J, the junction kept 9 bases outside the gene matches. The CDR3 spans 14 residues. CDR3 DNA: TGTGCCAGCAACCGACAGGGGTGGGAGCAGCCCCAGCATTTT. Protein product: CASNRQGWEQPQHF.

J is TRBJ1-5 and V is TRBV28; 9 bases line up with TRBD1. This CDR3 is built from 16 residues. Germline V lookup: CDR1 MDHEN, CDR2 SYDVKM. Germline trimming cut 3 bases from V and 4 bases from J; bases unmatched to any gene: 7. The CDR3 nucleotides are TGTGCCAGCAGTTTCGGGACAGGGTCTTTTAATCAGCCCCAGCATTTT. It encodes CASSFGTGSFNQPQHF.

The chain recombines TRBV4-1 with TRBJ1-5, with D unresolved. This CDR3 spans 17 amino acids. Trimming left V 0 bases short and J 0 bases short, with 12 bases between. Germline V gene sequence: CDR1 MGHRA, CDR2 YSYEKL. The CDR3 sequence is CASSQESEGYSNQPQHF. CDR3 sequence (DNA): TGCGCCAGCAGCCAAGAAAGCGAAGGATATAGCAATCAGCCCCAGCATTTT.

This clone has a single count. V is TRBV5-6 and J is TRBJ1-2; the match to TRBD1 covers 8 bases. Germline trimming cut 4 bases from V and 5 bases from J; bases unmatched to any gene: 10. Germline V CDR1 and CDR2: SGHDT, YYEEEE. The CDR3 sequence is 15 residues long. CDR3 residues: CASSVADRVWYGYTF. The CDR3 DNA follows: TGTGCCAGCAGCGTAGCGGACAGGGTATGGTATGGCTACACCTTC. Together with reference TRBV5-6 and TRBJ1-2, the CDR3 gives the full variable domain: DAGVTQSPTHLIKTRGQQVTLRCSPKSGHDTVSWYQQALGQGPQFIFQYYEEEERQRGNFPDRFSGHQFPNYSSELNVNALLLGDSALYLCASSVADRVWYGYTFGSGTRLTVV.

The table lists this clone with a few counts. The V call is TRBV15, the J call TRBJ2-1, with D possibly being TRBD2 (5 bases). Germline CDR1 is LNHNV and CDR2 is YYDKDF (reference sequence). This CDR3 contains 14 residues. V was shortened by 6 bases and J by 0 bases, with 9 bases between the two germline ends. As DNA, the CDR3 is TGTGCCACCAGGATGGGGAGCTCCTACAATGAGCAGTTCTTC. Its protein product is CATRMGSSYNEQFF.

This chain connects TRBV20-1 to TRBJ2-1; 10 bases align to TRBD2. The CDR3 contains 15 residues. Germline V CDR1 and CDR2: DFQATT, SNEGSKA (reference sequence). The V segment lost 3 bases and the J segment 6 bases; nucleotides outside the gene matches: 8. The CDR3 here is CSASNLAGALNEQFF. Here the CDR3 DNA reads TGCAGTGCTAGTAACCTAGCGGGAGCACTCAATGAGCAGTTCTTC.

V usage is TRBV14 and J usage is TRBJ2-1; no definite D call. CDR1 and CDR2 (germline): SGHDN, FVKESK. This CDR3 is 14 amino acids long. V lost 1 base, J lost 3 bases, and 7 bases lay in between. CDR3 sequence: CASSQASFYNEQFF. CDR3 in DNA: TGTGCCAGCAGCCAAGCAAGCTTCTACAATGAGCAGTTCTTC.

This clone was recorded once. The V call is TRBV6-1, the J call TRBJ2-7; tentative D call: TRBD2 (7 bases). The CDR3 is 15 residues long. The germline CDR1 and CDR2 sequences are MNHNS and SASEGT. V was cut by 2 bases and J by 7 bases, with 18 bases left in between. The CDR3 coding sequence is TGTGCCAGCAGTGAATGGGGGGGCTTCGATCGGGAGCAGTACTTC. Its translation: CASSEWGGFDREQYF.

The chain joins TRBV7-9 to TRBJ2-3, with 9 bases aligning to TRBD2. The germline V gene encodes CDR1 SEHNR and CDR2 FQNEAQ (reference sequence). The CDR3 sequence is 16 residues long. The V gene end was trimmed by 5 bases and the J gene end by 2 bases; junction bases not matched to a gene: 8. The CDR3 is CASSDLAGRITDTQYF. The CDR3 DNA follows: TGTGCCAGCAGCGATCTAGCGGGGCGGATCACAGATACGCAGTATTTT.

The chain is built from TRBV4-2 and TRBJ2-3, with a possible D match to TRBD2 (5 bases). CDR1 is LGHNA, CDR2 YNFKEQ, per germline. The V end was cut by 0 bases, the J end by 2 bases, with 18 bases between. The CDR3 totals 18 residues. The CDR3 here is CASSQDSLGASSTDTQYF. CDR3 nucleotide sequence: TGTGCCAGCAGCCAAGATTCACTAGGCGCCTCATCCACAGATACGCAGTATTTT.

The rearrangement joins TRBV5-6 to TRBJ2-1, with 12 bases matching TRBD1. The V gene's germline CDR1 is SGHDT and CDR2 YYEEEE. This CDR3 is 15 amino acids long. V was clipped by 4 bases and J by 6 bases; unmatched bases: 5. The CDR3 sequence is CASSLRDRGLNEQFF. The CDR3 DNA reads as TGTGCCAGCAGCCTCCGGGACAGGGGGCTCAATGAGCAGTTCTTC. Based on the CDR3 plus reference TRBV5-6 and TRBJ2-1, the full variable domain is DAGVTQSPTHLIKTRGQQVTLRCSPKSGHDTVSWYQQALGQGPQFIFQYYEEEERQRGNFPDRFSGHQFPNYSSELNVNALLLGDSALYLCASSLRDRGLNEQFFGPGTRLTVL.